This TCR beta chain comes out of a study of T cells in Graves' hyperthyroidism and ophthalmopathy. Amplification targeted TCR beta CDR3 regions from RNA transcripts. Carried out on the TCR CDR3, a first-round RT-PCR used the HTBI primer set. Via MiXCR, TCRdb re-called the multiplex PCR reads, giving one row per CDR3 protein. The sample has about 700,000 distinct CDR3 sequences; approximately 15% are singletons. The trim removed 4 bases at V and 5 bases at J, leaving 4 bases unmatched. The CDR3 length is 13 residues. Germline V lookup: CDR1 MNHNY, CDR2 SVGAGI (reference sequence). Specimen: blood. The receptor's source is a young woman with Graves' hyperthyroidism. The chain is built from TRBV6-6 and TRBJ2-7, with 8 bases matching TRBD1. This CDR3 reads CASSCSTGDEQYF. The CDR3 bases are TGTGCCAGCAGTTGCTCGACAGGGGACGAGCAGTACTTC.